These 14 T cell receptor beta chains came from one sample sequenced in a study of T cell responses to AZD1222 COVID-19 vaccine. Assay used: immunoSEQ multiplex PCR; TCRdb lists only in-frame clones, some missing. This table holds roughly 100,000 clones, around 90% found once. The sequencing here drew on peripheral blood, taken on day 0 of AZD1222 vaccination. Every receptor here comes from an adult in good health.

The chain uses TRBV6-5 and TRBJ2-7, with 7 bases fitting TRBD1. With V trimmed by 8 bases and J by 1 base, 8 bases remained unmatched. The CDR3 contains 14 residues. Germline CDR1 is MNHEY and CDR2 is SVGAGI. CDR3: CASLRDSVSYEQYF. In DNA, the CDR3 is TGTGCCAGCCTACGGGACAGTGTATCCTACGAGCAGTACTTC.

V and J are TRBV28 and TRBJ1-1, with unresolved D. Germline V CDR1 and CDR2: MDHEN, SYDVKM. The V end was cut by 4 bases, the J end by 3 bases, with 15 bases between. This CDR3 spans 15 amino acids. The CDR3 DNA reads TGTGCCAGCAGTTGGGGTTCGGGCGCGTACACTGAAGCTTTCTTT. Residues: CASSWGSGAYTEAFF. The entire variable domain, with the rest obtained from reference TRBV28 and TRBJ1-1, is as follows: DVKVTQSSRYLVKRTGEKVFLECVQDMDHENMFWYRQDPGLGLRLIYFSYDVKMKEKGDIPEGYSVSREKKERFSLILESASTNQTSMYLCASSWGSGAYTEAFFGQGTRLTVV.

This clone was observed a handful of times. The gene calls are TRBV19 and TRBJ2-7; the D is unclear. CDR3 length: 13 residues. Germline loops: CDR1 LNHDA, CDR2 SQIVND (reference sequence). The V end lost 5 bases, the J end lost 2 bases, and 10 bases lay between the germline ends. CDR3 bases: TGTGCCAGTAGTCCCGGGTGGACCTACGAGCAGTACTTC. This sequence encodes CASSPGWTYEQYF.

The rearrangement joins TRBV20-1 to TRBJ1-1; no firm D call. The CDR3 totals 11 residues. CDR1 is DFQATT, CDR2 SNEGSKA, per germline (reference sequence). V shed 7 bases and J shed 10 bases, with 16 bases lying between them. The CDR3 sequence: CSVLPGDRAFF. CDR3 nucleotide sequence: TGCAGTGTCCTACCCGGGGATCGAGCTTTCTTT.

Comments on this clone: One end of the junction varies from germline; a read error may be responsible. The rearrangement joins TRBV10-3 to TRBJ1-2, with a possible D match to TRBD1 (6 bases). CDR1 is ENHRY and CDR2 is SYGVKD in the germline V gene. This CDR3 is built from 14 residues. The CDR3 DNA reads TGTGCCATCAGGGAGTGGGGGGCTGGCTATGGCTACACCTTC. Protein: CAIREWGAGYGYTF.

CDR3 loop: CASSMQGNYGYTF. The CDR3 nucleotides read TGTGCCAGTAGTATGCAGGGAAACTATGGCTACACCTTC. This chain joins TRBV19 and TRBJ1-2, with a weak D call TRBD1 (5 bases). The CDR3 totals 13 residues. Germline-derived CDR1 and CDR2 are LNHDA and SQIVND (reference sequence). The V and J ends lost 3 bases and 2 bases respectively, with 7 bases between them.

V gene TRBV5-1 combines with J gene TRBJ2-7; 7 bases agree with TRBD2. The V gene end was trimmed by 4 bases and the J gene end by 4 bases; junction bases not matched to a gene: 5. Germline lookup yields CDR1 SGHRS and CDR2 YFSETQ. This CDR3 is built from 13 residues. The CDR3 DNA is TGCGCCAGCAGCGCCGTGGGGGGGTACGAGCAGTACTTC. Protein sequence: CASSAVGGYEQYF.

The V call is TRBV6-5, the J call TRBJ2-3; no clear D. Germline V lookup: CDR1 MNHEY, CDR2 SVGAGI. The V end lost 2 bases, the J end lost 1 base, and 4 bases lay between the germline ends. CDR3 length: 13 residues. The CDR3 protein is CASSYAGTDTQYF. The CDR3, as DNA: TGTGCCAGCAGTTACGCGGGCACAGATACGCAGTATTTT.

The CDR3 is CASSTSEGQGAFF. CDR3 DNA: TGTGCCAGCAGCACGAGTGAGGGACAGGGGGCTTTCTTT. V gene TRBV9 combines with J gene TRBJ1-1; the match to TRBD1 covers 10 bases. This CDR3 has 13 residues. CDR1 is SGDLS and CDR2 is YYNGEE in the germline V gene. Trimming took 4 bases from V and 11 from J; bases not matched to a gene: 8.

This chain uses TRBV7-9 with TRBJ2-5, with D possibly matching TRBD1 (5 bases). This CDR3 has 15 residues. The V end lost 2 bases, the J end lost 0 bases, and 10 bases lay between the germline ends. Per germline, CDR1 SEHNR and CDR2 FQNEAQ (reference sequence). The CDR3, as DNA: TGTGCCAGCAGCTTAAGGGCAGGGAACCAAGAGACCCAGTACTTC. Translating it yields CASSLRAGNQETQYF.

J is TRBJ2-1 and V is TRBV6-5; TRBD2 agrees at 7 bases. After removal of 5 bases from V and 12 bases from J, the junction contained 13 bases not matched to a gene. The CDR3 spans 14 residues. Germline V gene data show CDR1 as MNHEY and CDR2 as SVGAGI. CDR3 protein: CASSPQGGGMRQFF. CDR3 nucleotides: TGTGCCAGCAGTCCCCAAGGCGGGGGAATGAGGCAGTTCTTC.

The genes are TRBV28 and TRBJ1-5; 8 bases align to TRBD1. Germline loops: CDR1 MDHEN, CDR2 SYDVKM. This CDR3 spans 16 amino acids. Trimming took 3 bases from V and 5 from J; bases not matched to a gene: 9. The CDR3 DNA sequence: TGTGCCAGCAGTTTTTACGGGACAGGACGACATCAGCCCCAGCATTTT. This sequence encodes CASSFYGTGRHQPQHF. The full variable domain, its missing parts supplied by reference TRBV28 and TRBJ1-5, is DVKVTQSSRYLVKRTGEKVFLECVQDMDHENMFWYRQDPGLGLRLIYFSYDVKMKEKGDIPEGYSVSREKKERFSLILESASTNQTSMYLCASSFYGTGRHQPQHFGDGTRLSIL.

The chain links TRBV19 to TRBJ2-4; 9 bases are a match to TRBD2. Per germline, CDR1 LNHDA and CDR2 SQIVND (reference sequence). The length of the CDR3 is 19 residues. After removal of 4 bases from V and 1 base from J, the junction contained 14 bases not matched to a gene. The CDR3 sequence is CASSTAGTSSNLAKNIQYF. In nucleotides, the CDR3 is TGTGCCAGTAGTACCGCGGGGACTAGCTCTAACTTGGCCAAAAACATTCAGTACTTC.

The V and J genes are TRBV7-9 and TRBJ1-1; no clear D. The CDR3 spans 12 residues. V lost 4 bases to trimming and J lost 11 bases, with 14 bases between them. Germline lookup yields CDR1 SEHNR and CDR2 FQNEAQ (reference sequence). CDR3 residues: CASSSRTPAAFF. The CDR3 DNA follows: TGTGCCAGCAGCTCCCGGACCCCGGCGGCTTTCTTT.